This is a list of T cell receptor beta chains from one sample in a study of blood T cell repertoires in COVID-19. Only in-frame clones appear in the TCRdb table, and some are missing; sequencing was by immunoSEQ multiplex PCR. The sample includes roughly 200,000 clones, approximately 85% seen only once; the top ten take approximately 8%. The sequencing sample was made of peripheral blood. These receptors all come from a woman in her fifties or sixties with acute or convalescent COVID-19. Both conserved end residues are part of each CDR3. A D gene is named only where the DNA matches it firmly. The size entry is marked missing in some rows and otherwise reads once, few, many or a size class.

>TRBJ2-2|TRBV11-2|TRBD2|-|17
CASSETSGRPPTGELFF
TGTGCCAGCAGCGAGACTAGCGGGAGGCCCCCCACCGGGGAGCTGTTTTTT
>TRBJ2-5|TRBV12-3/TRBV12-4|-|-|12
CASSYGEETQYF
TGTGCCAGCAGTTACGGGGAAGAGACCCAGTACTTC
>TRBJ1-6|TRBV25-1|TRBD1|-|15
CASSLDRGTNSPLHF
TGTGCCAGCAGTCTAGACAGGGGAACGAATTCACCCCTCCACTTT
>TRBJ2-6|TRBV6-5|-|-|14
CASKSGAGANVLTF
TGTGCCAGCAAGTCCGGGGCTGGGGCCAACGTCCTGACTTTC
>TRBJ1-6|TRBV25-1|-|-|13
CASSVVTGSPLHF
TGTGCCAGCAGTGTGGTAACGGGGTCACCCCTCCACTTT
>TRBJ1-1|TRBV3-1/TRBV3-2|-|-|13
CASSRGVGTEAFF
TGTGCCAGCAGCCGGGGGGTGGGCACTGAAGCTTTCTTT
>TRBJ2-3|TRBV18|TRBD2|-|18
CASSPLTLAGGNTDTQYF
TGTGCCAGCTCACCACTAACTCTAGCGGGAGGAAATACAGATACGCAGTATTTT
>TRBJ2-2|TRBV19|TRBD1|few|15
CASSIGGQGTGELFF
TGTGCCAGTAGTATAGGCGGACAGGGGACCGGGGAGCTGTTTTTT
>TRBJ2-3|TRBV6-1|TRBD2|-|16
CASSDGLAGSTDTQYF
TGTGCCAGCAGTGACGGACTAGCGGGAAGCACAGATACGCAGTATTTT
>TRBJ1-3|TRBV10-3|TRBD1|-|15
CAIGGQGDSGNTIYF
TGTGCCATCGGGGGACAGGGGGACTCTGGAAACACCATATATTTT
>TRBJ2-7|TRBV29-1|-|-|14
CSVASGGVTYEQYF
TGCAGCGTTGCCTCTGGCGGAGTAACCTACGAGCAGTACTTC
>TRBJ1-2|TRBV10-3|TRBD1|-|14
CATSGQEFNYGYTF
TGTGCCACATCTGGACAGGAATTTAACTATGGCTACACCTTC
>TRBJ2-3|TRBV2|TRBD2|-|17
CASIGLADPPSTDTQYF
TGTGCCAGCATCGGGCTAGCGGATCCCCCTAGCACAGATACGCAGTATTTT
>TRBJ2-7|TRBV5-1|-|-|13
CASTGTSSYEQYF
TGCGCCAGCACCGGGACATCCTCCTACGAGCAGTACTTC
>TRBJ1-1|TRBV28|TRBD1|-|12
CAISGGFTEAFF
TGTGCCATCTCAGGGGGCTTCACTGAAGCTTTCTTT
>TRBJ2-7|TRBV12-3/TRBV12-4|-|-|13
CASSFAESYEQYF
TGTGCCAGCAGTTTTGCCGAGTCCTACGAGCAGTACTTC
>TRBJ2-1|TRBV20-1|-|-|11
CSLDFENEQFF
TGCAGTCTCGACTTTGAGAATGAGCAGTTCTTC
>TRBJ2-1|TRBV27|TRBD1|-|15
CASTPGTGAYNEQFF
TGTGCCAGCACCCCAGGGACAGGGGCCTACAATGAGCAGTTCTTC
>TRBJ1-1|TRBV5-1|-|once|15
CASSLTPAGGTEAFF
TGCGCCAGCAGCTTAACTCCCGCCGGGGGAACTGAAGCTTTCTTT
>TRBJ2-4|TRBV7-2|-|-|16
CASSLEWGLAKNIQYF
TGTGCCAGCAGCCTAGAGTGGGGACTAGCCAAAAACATTCAGTACTTC
>TRBJ1-1|TRBV30|TRBD1|-|12
CAGAGGNTEAFF
TGTGCGGGCGCAGGGGGGAACACTGAAGCTTTCTTT
>TRBJ2-1|TRBV2|-|-|11
CASSVLNEQFF
TGTGCCAGCAGCGTCCTTAATGAGCAGTTCTTC
>TRBJ2-7|TRBV24-1|TRBD2|-|18
CATSDTGTSGRALSEQYF
TGTGCCACCAGTGATACCGGGACTAGCGGGAGGGCCCTGAGCGAGCAGTACTTC
>TRBJ2-1|TRBV6-5|-|-|12
CASRQTYNEQFF
TGTGCCAGCAGGCAGACATACAATGAGCAGTTCTTC
>TRBJ2-1|TRBV19|-|-|16
CASTPPGTPGGNEQFF
TGTGCCAGCACTCCTCCCGGGACTCCCGGGGGCAATGAGCAGTTCTTC
>TRBJ2-3|TRBV27|TRBD1|-|13
CASSVGTVDTQYF
TGTGCCAGCAGCGTAGGGACAGTCGATACGCAGTATTTT